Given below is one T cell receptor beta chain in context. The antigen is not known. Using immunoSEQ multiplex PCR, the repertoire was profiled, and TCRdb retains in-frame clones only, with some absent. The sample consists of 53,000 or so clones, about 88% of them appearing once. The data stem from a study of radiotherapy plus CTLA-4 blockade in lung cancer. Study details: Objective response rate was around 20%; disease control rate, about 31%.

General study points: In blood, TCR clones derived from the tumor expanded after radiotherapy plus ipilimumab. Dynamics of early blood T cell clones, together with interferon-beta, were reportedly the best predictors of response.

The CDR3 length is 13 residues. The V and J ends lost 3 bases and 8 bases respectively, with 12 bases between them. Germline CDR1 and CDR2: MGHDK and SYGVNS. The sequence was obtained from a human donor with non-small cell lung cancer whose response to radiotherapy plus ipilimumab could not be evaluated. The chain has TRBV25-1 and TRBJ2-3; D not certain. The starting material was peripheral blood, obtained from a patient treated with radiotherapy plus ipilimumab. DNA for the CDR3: TGTGCCAGCAGTGAGGGCAGAAAGCCTACGCAGTATTTT. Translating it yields CASSEGRKPTQYF.